This is a list of T cell receptor beta chains from one sample in a study of Graves' ophthalmopathy and Graves' hyperthyroidism. TCRdb reprocessed the multiplex PCR reads with MiXCR, giving one entry per CDR3 protein. This sample carries 200,000 to 300,000 distinct CDR3 sequences, around 50% of them seen once, and the ten largest clones take less than 60%. Sequenced input: peripheral blood. The receptors originated from an adult man with Graves' ophthalmopathy. CDR3s leave out the opening cysteine and the closing phenylalanine or tryptophan. The D gene is left open where the match is weak. Only some rows state a clone size, as once, few, many or a class for expanded clones.

j_call	d_call	clone_size	v_call	cdr3_aa
TRBJ2-5	TRBD1	NA	TRBV25-1	ASSHGGDRGKETQY
TRBJ2-5	TRBD2	few	TRBV7-8	ASSSRLGGYETQY
TRBJ2-5	NA	few	TRBV10-3	ASSPQTYQETQY
TRBJ1-2	TRBD1	NA	TRBV20-1	SAKRTGGDGYGYT
TRBJ1-4	NA	NA	TRBV2	ASSLWDPATNEKLF
TRBJ1-1	NA	many	TRBV5-1	ASSLGENTEAF
TRBJ1-4	NA	NA	TRBV7-2	ASSQVGSDEKLF
TRBJ2-7	NA	NA	TRBV9	ASSRGGWGYEQY
TRBJ1-1	NA	once	TRBV10-3	AISVGKSRTEAF
TRBJ1-5	NA	NA	TRBV12-5	ASGPKGIGHQPQH